The clone carrying this T cell receptor (beta chain) was recorded many times. Germline V gene lookup returns CDR1 MNHEY and CDR2 SMNVEV (reference sequence). J gave up 4 bases and V 4 bases, and 4 bases lay outside the gene matches. This CDR3 region has 15 residues. MiXCR was run by TCRdb on the 5' RACE reads, yielding one entry per CDR3 protein. The sample has some 240,000 distinct CDR3 sequences, around 4.9% seen once; the top ten hold less than 3.5%. The data derive from a study of T cells after yellow fever vaccination. The clonotype originates from a man aged 18 to 29 who received the YFV17D yellow fever vaccine. V and J are TRBV27 and TRBJ1-6; 7 nucleotides agree with TRBD1. The sequencing here drew on CD4+ T cells sorted from PBMCs, taken on the day of the yellow fever booster vaccination. The CDR3 DNA reads TGTGCCAGCAGTTCGACAGGGAATTATAATTCACCCCTCCACTTT. As protein: CASSSTGNYNSPLHF.